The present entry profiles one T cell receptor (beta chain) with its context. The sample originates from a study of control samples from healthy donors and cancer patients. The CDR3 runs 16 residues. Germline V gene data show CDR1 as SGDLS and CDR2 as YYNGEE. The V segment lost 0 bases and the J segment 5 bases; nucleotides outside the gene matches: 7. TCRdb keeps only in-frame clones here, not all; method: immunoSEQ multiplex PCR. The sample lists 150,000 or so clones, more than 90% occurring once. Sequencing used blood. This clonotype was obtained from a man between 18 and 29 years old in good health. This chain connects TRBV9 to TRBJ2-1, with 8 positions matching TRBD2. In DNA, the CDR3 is TGTGCCAGCAGCGTAGAAGGCGGGGGGCCCAACAATGAGCAGTTCTTC. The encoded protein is CASSVEGGGPNNEQFF.